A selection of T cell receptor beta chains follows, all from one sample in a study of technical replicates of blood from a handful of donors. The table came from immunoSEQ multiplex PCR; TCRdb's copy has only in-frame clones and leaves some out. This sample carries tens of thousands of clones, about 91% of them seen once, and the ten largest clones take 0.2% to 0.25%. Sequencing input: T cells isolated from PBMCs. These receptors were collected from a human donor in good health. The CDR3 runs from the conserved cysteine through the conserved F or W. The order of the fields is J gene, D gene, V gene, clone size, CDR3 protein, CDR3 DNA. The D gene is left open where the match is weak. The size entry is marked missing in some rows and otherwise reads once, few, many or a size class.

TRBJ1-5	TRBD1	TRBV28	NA	CASSFSGGSNQPQHF	TGTGCCAGCAGTTTCTCAGGGGGCAGCAATCAGCCCCAGCATTTT
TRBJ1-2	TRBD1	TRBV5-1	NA	CASSLAGTGPSYGYTF	TGCGCCAGCAGCTTGGCCGGGACAGGGCCTAGCTATGGCTACACCTTC
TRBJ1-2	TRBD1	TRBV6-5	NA	CASTAGGSYGYTF	TGTGCCAGCACCGCAGGGGGCAGCTATGGCTACACCTTC
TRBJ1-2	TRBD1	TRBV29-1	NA	CSARQGPLVHGYTF	TGCAGCGCCCGACAGGGGCCTTTAGTTCATGGCTACACCTTC
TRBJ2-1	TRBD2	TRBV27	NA	CASSLRSSGAGVNEQFF	TGTGCCAGCAGTTTACGGTCTAGCGGAGCGGGGGTTAATGAGCAGTTCTTC
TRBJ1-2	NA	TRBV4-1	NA	CASSQEVGAVGYTF	TGCGCCAGCAGCCAAGAAGTGGGGGCGGTTGGCTACACCTTC
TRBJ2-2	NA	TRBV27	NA	CASSFLSNTGELFF	TGTGCCAGCAGTTTCCTCTCGAACACCGGGGAGCTGTTTTTT
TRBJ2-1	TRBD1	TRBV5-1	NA	CASSPGTGSYNEQFF	TGCGCCAGCAGTCCCGGGACAGGGTCCTACAATGAGCAGTTCTTC
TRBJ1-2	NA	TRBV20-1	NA	CSARGHLGYTF	TGCAGTGCTAGAGGACATCTGGGCTACACCTTC
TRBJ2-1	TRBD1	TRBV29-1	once	CSVEDTGAPLHYNEQFF	TGCAGCGTTGAGGACACAGGGGCCCCACTACACTACAATGAGCAGTTCTTC
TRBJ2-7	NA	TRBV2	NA	CASSDEGLASYEQYF	TGTGCCAGCAGTGACGAGGGACTTGCTTCCTACGAGCAGTACTTC
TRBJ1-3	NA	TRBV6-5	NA	CASTVGGAGNTIYF	TGTGCCAGCACCGTCGGCGGGGCGGGAAACACCATATATTTT
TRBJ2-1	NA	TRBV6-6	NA	CASSDITGNEQFF	TGTGCCAGCAGTGACATCACAGGAAATGAGCAGTTCTTC
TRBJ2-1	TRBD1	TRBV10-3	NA	CAITAAVRTGNVDEQFF	TGTGCCATCACCGCTGCCGTGCGGACAGGGAACGTCGATGAGCAGTTCTTC
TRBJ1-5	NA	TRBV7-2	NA	CASSTQGGQPQHF	TGTGCCAGCAGCACCCAAGGGGGTCAGCCCCAGCATTTT
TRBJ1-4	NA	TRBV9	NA	CASSVTDSLGPEKLFF	TGTGCCAGCAGTGTGACAGACTCCTTGGGGCCTGAAAAACTGTTTTTT
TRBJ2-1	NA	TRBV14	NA	CASSPRVGNEQFF	TGTGCCAGCAGCCCCAGGGTTGGGAATGAGCAGTTCTTC
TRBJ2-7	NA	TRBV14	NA	CASSPQAAYEQYF	TGTGCCAGCAGCCCGCAGGCCGCCTACGAGCAGTACTTC
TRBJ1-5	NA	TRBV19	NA	CASGHKGQPQHF	TGTGCCAGCGGACACAAGGGCCAGCCCCAGCATTTT
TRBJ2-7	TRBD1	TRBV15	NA	CATSRDWTGTTYEQYF	TGTGCCACCAGCAGAGATTGGACAGGGACGACCTACGAGCAGTACTTC
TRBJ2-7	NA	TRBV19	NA	CASSRLRAREQYF	TGTGCCAGTAGTCGCCTAAGAGCTCGCGAGCAGTACTTC
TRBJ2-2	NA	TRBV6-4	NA	CASSDIQFGGELFF	TGTGCCAGCAGTGACATCCAATTCGGCGGGGAGCTGTTTTTT
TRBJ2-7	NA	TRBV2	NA	CASGEPYEQYF	TGTGCCAGCGGAGAACCCTACGAGCAGTACTTC
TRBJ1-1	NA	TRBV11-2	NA	CASTPGGPDPSNTEAFF	TGTGCCAGCACCCCGGGGGGACCGGACCCTTCGAACACTGAAGCTTTCTTT
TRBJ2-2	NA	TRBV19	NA	CASSIVSNTGELFF	TGTGCCAGTAGTATTGTATCGAACACCGGGGAGCTGTTTTTT
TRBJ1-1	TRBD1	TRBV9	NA	CASSEARGLDTEAFF	TGTGCCAGCAGCGAAGCCAGGGGGCTCGACACTGAAGCTTTCTTT